Given below is one T cell receptor beta chain in context. Antigen: not known. The V gene's germline CDR1 is MNHEY and CDR2 SVGAGI. The CDR3 totals 14 residues. V lost 2 bases and J lost 11, with 13 bases in between. TCRdb's copy holds only in-frame clones and misses some; the assay was immunoSEQ multiplex PCR. The sample includes over 95,000 clones, about 89% of them seen just once. The record originates from a study of T cell responses to AZD1222 COVID-19 vaccine. Findings of the study overall: Donors were largely white British and mainly female; clonal diversity was possibly underestimated. Along spike, vaccine-associated CD4 TCRs were found throughout, with dominance at 160-218 and 743-854.

The sample consisted of peripheral blood, taken on day 0 of AZD1222 vaccination. This chain uses TRBV6-5 with TRBJ1-6, with a weak D call TRBD1 (5 bases). This TCR came from an adult in good health. DNA of the CDR3: TGTGCCAGCAGTTACCGGGGGGGTAAGGCACCCCTCCACTTT. Translated: CASSYRGGKAPLHF.